This T cell receptor (beta chain) was sequenced for a study of T-cell memory formation after mild COVID-19. Overall study context: There were largely donor-specific TCR clusters. Study results and limitations: Among CD4+ contracting clones, most were CM and EM, and CD8+ ones EMRA. Pre-infection memory showed some responding clones, and this suggested that cross-reactive memory joined.

This clonotype was counted a few times. Antigen unknown. TCR alpha and TCR beta cDNA libraries carrying sample barcodes and UMIs came from 5'RACE with constant-segment primers. TCRdb re-analysed the 5' RACE reads in MiXCR, keeping a single row per CDR3 protein. The sample contains 350,000 to 450,000 distinct CDR3 sequences, around 14% of which appear only once. The sequenced sample was PBMCs or a T cell subset sorted from them (not recorded which). The receptor comes from a man aged 18 to 30 who had mild COVID-19 (a few samples of this study predate the infection). Cell type and time point are not known.

The CDR3 protein is CSARVPSGAQRSPLHF. CDR3 in DNA: TGCAGTGCTAGAGTCCCATCAGGGGCGCAAAGGTCACCCCTCCACTTT. The rearrangement links TRBV20-1 to TRBJ1-6, with D maybe TRBD1 (6 bases). Looked up from germline, CDR1 is DFQATT and CDR2 is SNEGSKA (reference sequence). CDR3 length: 16 amino acids. V lost 1 base and J 10 bases, leaving 20 bases between the germline ends.